The 10 T cell receptor beta chains reported below all come from one sample, sequenced in a study of blood T cells in healthy people across ages. PCR was performed a second time for 7 to 11 cycles using a sample-barcoded 5' primer and a J-beta primer mix. TCRdb ran MiXCR on the 5' RACE reads and lists one entry per CDR3 protein. The data contain about 2 million distinct CDR3 sequences, less than 50% of them singletons. Sequenced: blood. These receptors came from a middle-aged woman in good health.

This clonotype appeared a few times. V usage is TRBV13 and J usage is TRBJ1-2; no definite D call. The ends were cut back, 5 bases at V and 2 bases at J, with 15 bases in the middle. CDR1 is PRHDT and CDR2 is FYEKMQ in the germline V gene (reference sequence). The length of the CDR3 is 15 residues. CDR3 residues: CASSARLHGNYGYTF. CDR3 sequence (DNA): TGTGCCAGCAGCGCAAGACTGCATGGGAACTATGGCTACACCTTC.

The J gene is TRBJ2-5, the V gene TRBV4-1; 14 bases map to TRBD2. Germline assignment: CDR1 MGHRA and CDR2 YSYEKL. V was clipped by 0 bases and J by 5 bases; unmatched bases: 5. The CDR3 has 17 residues. Here the CDR3 reads CASSQEGTSGRGETQYF. The CDR3 DNA follows: TGCGCCAGCAGCCAAGAGGGGACTAGCGGGAGAGGGGAGACCCAGTACTTC.

The chain links TRBV7-2 to TRBJ2-7; no reliable D call. Looked up from germline, CDR1 is SGHTA and CDR2 is FQGNSA. V dropped 4 bases and J dropped 9 bases, with 16 bases sitting between them. The CDR3 is 13 amino acids. For the CDR3, the DNA is TGTGCCAGCAGCTCCTGGCTCGATGGTGGGCAGTACTTC. Encoded protein: CASSSWLDGGQYF.

The J gene is TRBJ1-5, the V gene TRBV7-9; D not resolved. This CDR3 has 14 amino acids. CDR1 is SEHNR and CDR2 is FQNEAQ in the germline V gene (reference sequence). The V and J ends lost 1 base and 3 bases respectively, with 7 bases between them. The CDR3 here is CASSLESYNQPQHF. CDR3 DNA sequence: TGTGCCAGCAGCTTAGAGTCCTACAATCAGCCCCAGCATTTT.

This clonotype showed up just a few times. This chain links TRBV7-2 with TRBJ2-5, with 7 bases lining up with TRBD2. Germline V gives CDR1 SGHTA, CDR2 FQGNSA. The CDR3 has 14 amino acids. J gave up 6 bases and V 5 bases, and 9 bases lay outside the gene matches. The CDR3 DNA reads as TGTGCCAGCAGCCGGACTAGGGAGGTGAAGACCCAGTACTTC. The encoded protein is CASSRTREVKTQYF.

V is TRBV2 and J is TRBJ2-2; tentative D call: TRBD2 (6 bases). Trimming stripped 4 bases from V and 0 bases from J, with 9 bases between. Germline loops: CDR1 SNHLY, CDR2 FYNNEI. The length of the CDR3 is 15 residues. CDR3 in amino acids: CASSVPGANTGELFF. The CDR3 region has the DNA TGTGCCAGCAGTGTGCCGGGGGCGAACACCGGGGAGCTGTTTTTT.

This clonotype has a handful of counts. The chain recombines TRBV14 with TRBJ2-1; D is ambiguous. The CDR3 runs 18 residues. The germline V gene has CDR1 SGHDN and CDR2 FVKESK. Trimming pared 0 bases from V and 0 bases from J, leaving 15 bases between. CDR3 sequence (DNA): TGTGCCAGCAGCCAAGATTTGCCAGTTATAAGCTCCTACAATGAGCAGTTCTTC. Translating it yields CASSQDLPVISSYNEQFF.

Details on this clonotype: The junction does not match germline at one end; this may be a read error. The V and J genes are TRBV5-5 and TRBJ2-7; a weak D match, TRBD1 (6 bases). The CDR3 is 14 amino acids. In germline, CDR1 is SGHKS, CDR2 YYEKEE (reference sequence). CDR3 bases: TGTGCCAGCAGCTTGGACGGGACATCCTACGAGCGGTACTTC. As protein: CASSLDGTSYERYF.

V usage is TRBV28 and J usage is TRBJ1-6, with unresolved D. The CDR3 runs to 15 residues. Germline V gene sequence: CDR1 MDHEN, CDR2 SYDVKM. Trimming left V 6 bases short and J 7 bases short, with 16 bases between. The CDR3 sequence: CASSSRRVYNSPLHF. DNA for the CDR3: TGTGCCAGCAGCTCCCGAAGGGTATACAATTCACCCCTCCACTTT.

This clonotype occurred a few times. V usage is TRBV20-1 and J usage is TRBJ2-3; D perhaps matches TRBD1 (6 bases). V lost 6 bases, J lost 2 bases, and 12 bases lay in between. CDR1 is DFQATT, CDR2 SNEGSKA, per germline (reference sequence). The CDR3 extends over 13 amino acids. This CDR3 is CSAPDRPTDTQYF. For the CDR3, the DNA is TGCAGTGCCCCGGACAGACCCACAGATACGCAGTATTTT.